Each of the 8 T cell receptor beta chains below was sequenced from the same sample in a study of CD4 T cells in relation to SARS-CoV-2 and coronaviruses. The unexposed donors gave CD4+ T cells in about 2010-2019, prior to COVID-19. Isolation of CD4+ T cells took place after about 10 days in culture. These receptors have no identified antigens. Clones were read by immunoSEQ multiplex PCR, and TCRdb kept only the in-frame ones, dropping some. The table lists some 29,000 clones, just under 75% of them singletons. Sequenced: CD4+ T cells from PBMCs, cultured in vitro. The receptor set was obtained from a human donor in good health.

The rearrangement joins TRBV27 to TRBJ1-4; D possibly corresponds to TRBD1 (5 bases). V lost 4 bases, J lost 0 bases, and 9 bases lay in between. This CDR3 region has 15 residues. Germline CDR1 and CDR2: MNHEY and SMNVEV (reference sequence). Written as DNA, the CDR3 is TGTGCCAGCAGTTCCGGGGCTGCAACTAATGAAAAACTGTTTTTT. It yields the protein CASSSGAATNEKLFF.

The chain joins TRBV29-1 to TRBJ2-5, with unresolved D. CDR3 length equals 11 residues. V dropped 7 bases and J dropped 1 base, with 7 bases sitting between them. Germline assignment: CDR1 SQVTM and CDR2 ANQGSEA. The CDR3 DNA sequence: TGCAGCGGTGGGCCCCAAGAGACCCAGTACTTC. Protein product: CSGGPQETQYF.

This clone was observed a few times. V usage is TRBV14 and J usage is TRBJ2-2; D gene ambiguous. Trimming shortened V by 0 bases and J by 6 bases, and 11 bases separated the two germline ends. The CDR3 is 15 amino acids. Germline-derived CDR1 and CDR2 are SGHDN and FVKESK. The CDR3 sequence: CASSQDGPRSGELFF. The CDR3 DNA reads TGTGCCAGCAGCCAAGATGGCCCAAGGTCCGGGGAGCTGTTTTTT.

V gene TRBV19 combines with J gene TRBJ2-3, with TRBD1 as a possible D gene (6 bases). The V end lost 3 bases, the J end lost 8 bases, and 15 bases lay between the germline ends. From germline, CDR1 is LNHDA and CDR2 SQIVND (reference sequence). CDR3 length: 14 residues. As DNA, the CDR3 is TGTGCCAGTAGTATCCCTGGGGGCCCCGGTACGCAGTATTTT. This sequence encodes CASSIPGGPGTQYF.

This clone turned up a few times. CDR3 residues: CASSYLPNTEAFF. The CDR3 region has the DNA TGCGCCAGCAGTTATCTGCCCAACACTGAAGCTTTCTTT. This rearrangement joins TRBV5-1 to TRBJ1-1, with no clear D. Germline V gene sequence: CDR1 SGHRS, CDR2 YFSETQ. Trimming removed 5 bases from V and 2 bases from J, with 10 bases in between. This CDR3 contains 13 residues.

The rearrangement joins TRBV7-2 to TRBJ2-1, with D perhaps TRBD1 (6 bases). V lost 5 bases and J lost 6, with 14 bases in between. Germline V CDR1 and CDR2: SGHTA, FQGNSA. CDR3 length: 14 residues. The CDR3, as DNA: TGTGCCAGCAGCGCTAGGACAGTAGTCAATGAGCAGTTCTTC. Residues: CASSARTVVNEQFF.

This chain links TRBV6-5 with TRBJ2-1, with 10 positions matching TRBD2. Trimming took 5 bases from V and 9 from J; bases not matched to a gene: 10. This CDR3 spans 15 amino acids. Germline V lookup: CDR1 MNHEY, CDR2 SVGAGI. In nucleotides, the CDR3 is TGTGCCAGCAGTCCGACAGCGGGAGGGCCGGCTGAGCAGTTCTTC. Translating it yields CASSPTAGGPAEQFF.

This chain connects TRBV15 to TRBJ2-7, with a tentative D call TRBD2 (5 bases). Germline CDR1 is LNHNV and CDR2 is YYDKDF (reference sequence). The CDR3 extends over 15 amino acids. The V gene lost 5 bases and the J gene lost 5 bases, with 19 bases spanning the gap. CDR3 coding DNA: TGTGCCACCAGCCATACCGGAGCGGACGAAGACGAGCAGTACTTC. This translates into CATSHTGADEDEQYF.